These 6 T cell receptor beta chains originate from one sample sequenced in a study of regulatory T cells in long-lasting Graves disease. HTBI primers from iRepertoire and Arm-PCR of CDR3 regions yielded the TCR beta libraries. MiXCR was run by TCRdb on the multiplex PCR reads, yielding one entry per CDR3 protein. The sample holds some 350,000 distinct CDR3 sequences, 15% to 20% seen once. The sample's time point: newly diagnosed GD, antithyroid drugs for less than 3 months. Extracted PBMC RNA gave rise to the TCR library. This sample also belongs to another study, concerning T cells in Graves' hyperthyroidism and ophthalmopathy.

Sequenced material: peripheral blood mononuclear cells (PBMCs), taken at new diagnosis, from a patient treated with antithyroid drugs. All receptors come from a woman aged 18-29 years with Graves disease.

The chain joins TRBV20-1 to TRBJ1-5; TRBD1 agrees at 9 bases. The ends lost 2 bases at V and 9 bases at J; junction bases unmatched: 8. The CDR3 contains 14 residues. CDR1 is DFQATT, CDR2 SNEGSKA, per germline (reference sequence). CDR3 sequence: CSARTGTGSGPQHF. The CDR3 DNA is TGCAGTGCTAGAACGGGGACAGGGTCGGGGCCCCAGCATTTT.

This clonotype has ten or more counts. The CDR3 DNA is TGTGCCAGCAAAATCGGGGGAGAAGGAAACACCATATATTTT. This encodes CASKIGGEGNTIYF. The chain uses TRBV28 and TRBJ1-3; possible D gene TRBD1, 5 bases. Deletions cut 7 bases from V and 4 bases from J, with 14 bases between. There are 14 residues in the CDR3. Germline lookup yields CDR1 MDHEN and CDR2 SYDVKM.

This clonotype was observed at least ten times. CDR3 sequence: CASSLGKDTGELFF. The CDR3 DNA is TGCGCCAGCAGCTTGGGGAAAGACACCGGGGAGCTGTTTTTT. The V call is TRBV5-1, the J call TRBJ2-2; D remains unclear. This CDR3 is 14 amino acids long. Looked up from germline, CDR1 is SGHRS and CDR2 is YFSETQ. V lost 0 bases and J lost 3, with 6 bases in between.

The V call is TRBV7-2, the J call TRBJ2-1; a possible D gene is TRBD2 (5 bases). Germline-derived CDR1 and CDR2 are SGHTA and FQGNSA. The CDR3 has 12 amino acids. V lost 5 bases, J lost 9 bases, and 11 bases lay in between. For the CDR3, the DNA is TGTGCCAGCAGCCTCCCGGGGAGTGAGCAGTTCTTC. As protein: CASSLPGSEQFF.

V gene TRBV28 combines with J gene TRBJ1-1, with a possible D match to TRBD1 (5 bases). V lost 11 bases and J lost 5, with 15 bases in between. Germline CDR1 is MDHEN and CDR2 is SYDVKM. The CDR3 runs to 12 residues. The CDR3 sequence: CAGGGRWTEAFF. In DNA, the CDR3 is TGTGCCGGTGGGGGGAGGTGGACTGAAGCTTTCTTT.

This clonotype has ten or more counts. The rearrangement joins TRBV10-1 to TRBJ1-5, with a possible D match to TRBD1 (6 bases). Deletions cut 4 bases from V and 2 bases from J, with 24 bases between. Germline V gene lookup returns CDR1 WNHNN and CDR2 SYGVQD (reference sequence). The CDR3 consists of 19 residues. CDR3 in DNA: TGCGCCAGCAGTGGGGGGGGGTTCGAGGACAGCCACCGCAATCAGCCCCAGCATTTT. This translates into CASSGGGFEDSHRNQPQHF.